This TCR beta chain originates from a study of post-analysis software for immune sequencing data. This clonotype has only a few counts. Its antigen is unknown. The TCR beta cDNA libraries carried unique molecular identifiers. TCRdb re-derived calls from the PCR reads in MiXCR, one entry per CDR3 protein. The sample consists of fewer than 850,000 distinct CDR3 sequences, around 45% of them appearing once. Study observations and caveats: Comparison of patients with controls showed about 5 TRBV segments more frequent in patients, TRBV5-6, TRBV5-1 and TRBV20-1 among them. Normalized Chao1 diversity was significantly lower in multiple sclerosis patients than in controls.

Trimming pared 5 bases from V and 4 bases from J, leaving 9 bases between. The CDR3 sequence is 14 residues long. The germline gives CDR1 MNHEY, CDR2 SVGAGI. The source material was blood. This sequence joins TRBV6-5 and TRBJ2-6; D is undetermined. The source is a girl between 5 and 17 years old with multiple sclerosis. The CDR3 spells CASSRVPGANVLTF. The CDR3 DNA reads TGTGCCAGCAGTAGGGTACCGGGGGCCAACGTCCTGACTTTC.